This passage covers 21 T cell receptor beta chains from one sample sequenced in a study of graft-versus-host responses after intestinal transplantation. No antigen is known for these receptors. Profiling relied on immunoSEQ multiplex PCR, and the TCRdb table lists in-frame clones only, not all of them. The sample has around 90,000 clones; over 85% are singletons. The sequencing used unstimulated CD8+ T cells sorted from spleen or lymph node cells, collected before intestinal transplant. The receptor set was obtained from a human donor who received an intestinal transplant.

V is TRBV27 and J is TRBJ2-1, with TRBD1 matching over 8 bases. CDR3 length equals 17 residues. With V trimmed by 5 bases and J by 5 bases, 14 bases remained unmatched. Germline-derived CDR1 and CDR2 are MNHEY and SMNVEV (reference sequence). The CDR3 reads CASSANDRGTRHNEQFF. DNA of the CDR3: TGTGCCAGCAGTGCCAACGACAGGGGTACACGTCACAATGAGCAGTTCTTC.

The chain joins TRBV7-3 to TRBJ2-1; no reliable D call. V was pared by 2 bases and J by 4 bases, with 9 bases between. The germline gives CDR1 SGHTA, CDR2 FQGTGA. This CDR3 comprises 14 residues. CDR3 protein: CASSLGGLYNEQFF. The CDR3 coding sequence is TGTGCCAGCAGCTTAGGTGGGCTTTACAATGAGCAGTTCTTC.

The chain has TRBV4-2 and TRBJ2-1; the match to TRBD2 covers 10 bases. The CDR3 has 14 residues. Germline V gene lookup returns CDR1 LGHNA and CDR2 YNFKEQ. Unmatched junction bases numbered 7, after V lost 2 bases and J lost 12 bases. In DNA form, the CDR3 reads TGTGCCAGCAGCCAAATACCTAGCGGGAGTTTGCAGTTCTTC. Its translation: CASSQIPSGSLQFF.

The CDR3 region has the DNA TGTGCCAGCAGTTTAAGTACTAGCAATGAGCAGTTCTTC. Translating gives CASSLSTSNEQFF. This chain links TRBV27 with TRBJ2-1, with a possible D match to TRBD2 (5 bases). Between the trimmed V and J ends, which lost 2 bases and 6 bases, there was a span of 8 bases. The CDR3 sequence is 13 residues long. Germline values: CDR1 MNHEY, CDR2 SMNVEV (reference sequence).

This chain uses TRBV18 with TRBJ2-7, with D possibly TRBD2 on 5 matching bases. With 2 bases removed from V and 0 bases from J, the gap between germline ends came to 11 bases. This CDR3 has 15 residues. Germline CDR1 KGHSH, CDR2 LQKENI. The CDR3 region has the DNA TGTGCCAGCTCACCAACGGCGGGTGGCTCCTACGAGCAGTACTTC. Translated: CASSPTAGGSYEQYF. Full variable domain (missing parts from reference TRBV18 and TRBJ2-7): NAGVMQNPRHLVRRRGQEARLRCSPMKGHSHVYWYRQLPEEGLKFMVYLQKENIIDESGMPKERFSAEFPKEGPSILRIQQVVRGDSAAYFCASSPTAGGSYEQYFGPGTRLTVT.

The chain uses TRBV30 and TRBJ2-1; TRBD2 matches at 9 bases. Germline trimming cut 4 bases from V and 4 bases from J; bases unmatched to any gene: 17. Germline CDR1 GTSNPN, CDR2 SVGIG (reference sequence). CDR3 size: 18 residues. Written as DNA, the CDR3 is TGTGCCTGGACGAACACCCTAGCGGGATCACTTCTGTACAATGAGCAGTTCTTC. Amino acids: CAWTNTLAGSLLYNEQFF.

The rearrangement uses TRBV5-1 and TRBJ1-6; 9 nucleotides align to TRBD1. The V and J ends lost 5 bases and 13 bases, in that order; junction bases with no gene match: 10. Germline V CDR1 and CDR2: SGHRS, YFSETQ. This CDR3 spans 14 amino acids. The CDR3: CASRLGTGRSPLHF. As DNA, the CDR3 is TGCGCCAGCAGGTTAGGGACAGGGAGATCGCCCCTCCACTTT. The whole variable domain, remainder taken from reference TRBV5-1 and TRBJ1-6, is KAGVTQTPRYLIKTRGQQVTLSCSPISGHRSVSWYQQTPGQGLQFLFEYFSETQRNKGNFPGRFSGRQFSNSRSEMNVSTLELGDSALYLCASRLGTGRSPLHFGNGTRLTVT.

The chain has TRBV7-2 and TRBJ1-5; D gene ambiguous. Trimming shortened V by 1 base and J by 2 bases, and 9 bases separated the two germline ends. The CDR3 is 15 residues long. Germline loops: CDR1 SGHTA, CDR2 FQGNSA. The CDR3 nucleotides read TGTGCCAGCAGCTTAGTCCCTGGAGGCAATCAGCCCCAGCATTTT. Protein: CASSLVPGGNQPQHF.

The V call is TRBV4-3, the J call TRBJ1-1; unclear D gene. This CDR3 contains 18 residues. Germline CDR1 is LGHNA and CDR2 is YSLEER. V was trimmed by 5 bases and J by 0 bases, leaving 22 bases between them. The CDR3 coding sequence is TGCGCCAGCAGCGAGAACGAGAATCGTTTTAGAATGAACACTGAAGCTTTCTTT. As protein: CASSENENRFRMNTEAFF.

The DNA for the CDR3 is TGTGCCAGCAGCTCAGGATACTCGGATAATGAAAAACTGTTTTTT. Amino acids: CASSSGYSDNEKLFF. The rearrangement joins TRBV6-6 to TRBJ1-4; D is unclear. Germline loops: CDR1 MNHNY, CDR2 SVGAGI (reference sequence). V was cut by 6 bases and J by 4 bases, with 15 bases left in between. The length of the CDR3 is 15 residues.

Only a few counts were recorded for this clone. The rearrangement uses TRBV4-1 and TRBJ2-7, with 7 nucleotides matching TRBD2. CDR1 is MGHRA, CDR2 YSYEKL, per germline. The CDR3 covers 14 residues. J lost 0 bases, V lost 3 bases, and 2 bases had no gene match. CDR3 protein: CASSHGTNSYEQYF. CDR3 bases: TGCGCCAGCAGCCACGGGACTAACTCCTACGAGCAGTACTTC.

As DNA, the CDR3 is TGTGCTAGTGGTCCACCCGGGATCACAGGGGCTACCTACGAGCAGTACTTC. Translation: CASGPPGITGATYEQYF. This rearrangement joins TRBV12-5 to TRBJ2-7; 7 bases fit TRBD1. CDR3 size: 17 residues. Germline V gene sequence: CDR1 LGHNT, CDR2 FRNRAP. V lost 5 bases, J lost 2 bases, and 15 bases stayed unmatched.

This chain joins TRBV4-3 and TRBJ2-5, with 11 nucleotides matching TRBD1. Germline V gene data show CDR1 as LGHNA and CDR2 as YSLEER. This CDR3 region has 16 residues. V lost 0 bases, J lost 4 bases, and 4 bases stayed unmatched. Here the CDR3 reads CASSQDRGTGGETQYF. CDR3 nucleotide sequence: TGCGCCAGCAGCCAAGATCGAGGGACAGGGGGAGAGACCCAGTACTTC.

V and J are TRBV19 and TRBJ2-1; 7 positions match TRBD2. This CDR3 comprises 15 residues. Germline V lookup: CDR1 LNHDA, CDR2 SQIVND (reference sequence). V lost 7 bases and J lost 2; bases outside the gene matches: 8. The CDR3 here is CASTAAGAPYNEQFF. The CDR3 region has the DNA TGTGCCAGTACCGCCGCGGGAGCCCCCTACAATGAGCAGTTCTTC.

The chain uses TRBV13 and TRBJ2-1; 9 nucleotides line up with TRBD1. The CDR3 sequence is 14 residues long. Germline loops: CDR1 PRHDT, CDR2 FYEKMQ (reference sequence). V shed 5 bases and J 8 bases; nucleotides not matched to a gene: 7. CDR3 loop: CASSPGQGGYEQFF. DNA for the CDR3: TGTGCCAGCAGCCCGGGACAGGGCGGATATGAGCAGTTCTTC.

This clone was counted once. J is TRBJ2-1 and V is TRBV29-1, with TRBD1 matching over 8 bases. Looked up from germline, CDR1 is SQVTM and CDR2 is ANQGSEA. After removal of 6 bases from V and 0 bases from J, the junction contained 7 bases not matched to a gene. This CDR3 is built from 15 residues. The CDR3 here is CSVGAQGGSYNEQFF. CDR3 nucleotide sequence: TGCAGCGTGGGGGCACAGGGGGGCTCCTACAATGAGCAGTTCTTC.

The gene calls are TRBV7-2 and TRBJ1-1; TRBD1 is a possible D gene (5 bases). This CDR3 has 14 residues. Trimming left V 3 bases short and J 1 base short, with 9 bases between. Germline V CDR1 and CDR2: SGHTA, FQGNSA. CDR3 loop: CASSFLTGNTEAFF. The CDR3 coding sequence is TGTGCCAGCAGCTTTTTAACAGGGAACACTGAAGCTTTCTTT.

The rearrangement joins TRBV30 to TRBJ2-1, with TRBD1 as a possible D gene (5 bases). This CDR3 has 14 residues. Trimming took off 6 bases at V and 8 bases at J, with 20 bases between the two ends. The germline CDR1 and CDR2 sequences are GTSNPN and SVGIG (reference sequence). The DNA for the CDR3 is TGTGCCTGTTCTCAATTGGGGCATTTCGATGAGCAGTTCTTC. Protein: CACSQLGHFDEQFF.

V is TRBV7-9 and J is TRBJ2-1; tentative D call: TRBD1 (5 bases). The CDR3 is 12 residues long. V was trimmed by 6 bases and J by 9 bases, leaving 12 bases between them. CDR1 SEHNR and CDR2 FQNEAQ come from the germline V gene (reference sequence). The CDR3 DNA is TGTGCCAGCAGTCCTTGGACAAGTGAGCAGTTCTTC. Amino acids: CASSPWTSEQFF.

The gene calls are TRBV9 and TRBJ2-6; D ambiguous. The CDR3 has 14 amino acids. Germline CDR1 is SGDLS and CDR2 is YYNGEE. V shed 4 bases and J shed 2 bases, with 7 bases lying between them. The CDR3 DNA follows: TGTGCCAGCAGCTTGGGCACTGGGGCCAACGTCCTGACTTTC. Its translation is CASSLGTGANVLTF.

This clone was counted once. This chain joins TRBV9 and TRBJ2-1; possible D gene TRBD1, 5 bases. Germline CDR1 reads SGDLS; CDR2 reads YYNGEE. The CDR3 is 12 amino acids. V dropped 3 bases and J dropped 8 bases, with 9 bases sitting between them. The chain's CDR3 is CASSAEGDEQFF. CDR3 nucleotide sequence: TGTGCCAGCAGCGCCGAAGGGGATGAGCAGTTCTTC.